This TCR beta chain was observed in a study of blood T cell repertoires in COVID-19. Overall study context: PBMCs, B-cell-depleted T cells, or T cells were the source of the cDNA or gDNA that made up the material.

V was cut by 9 bases and J by 4 bases, with 8 bases left in between. CDR3 length: 11 amino acids. Germline CDR1 LNHDA, CDR2 SQIVND (reference sequence). The protocol was immunoSEQ multiplex PCR, while the TCRdb copy is restricted to in-frame clones and leaves out a portion. The sample includes some 150,000 clones, approximately 90% seen only once; the top ten take 4% to 5%. The chain employs TRBV19 and TRBJ2-3; no clear D gene. The sample taken for sequencing was peripheral blood. This receptor was taken from a woman aged 55-69 years with active or convalescent COVID-19. CDR3: CASAIADTQYF. The CDR3 DNA reads TGTGCCAGCGCCATAGCAGATACGCAGTATTTT.